Below, one T cell receptor beta chain is given with its context. The junction departs from the called germline gene at one end, perhaps through a read error. Primers: 60 Vbeta forward and 13 Jbeta reverse. The method was immunoSEQ multiplex PCR; TCRdb's version includes in-frame clones alone and lacks a portion of them. The profile shows tens of thousands of clones, about four fifths of them singletons. CDR1 GTSNPN and CDR2 SVGIG come from the germline V gene (reference sequence). The CDR3 runs to 13 residues. The data are from a study of cytomegalovirus exposure and HLA in healthy donors. The chain is built from TRBV30 and TRBJ2-5; 7 positions match TRBD2. The origin of this receptor is a man between 18 and 29 years old in good health and CMV-seronegative. The source material was PBMCs. The CDR3 DNA reads TGTGACTGGAAGGGAGGACTAGAAGAGACCCAGTACTTC. Its protein product is CDWKGGLEETQYF.